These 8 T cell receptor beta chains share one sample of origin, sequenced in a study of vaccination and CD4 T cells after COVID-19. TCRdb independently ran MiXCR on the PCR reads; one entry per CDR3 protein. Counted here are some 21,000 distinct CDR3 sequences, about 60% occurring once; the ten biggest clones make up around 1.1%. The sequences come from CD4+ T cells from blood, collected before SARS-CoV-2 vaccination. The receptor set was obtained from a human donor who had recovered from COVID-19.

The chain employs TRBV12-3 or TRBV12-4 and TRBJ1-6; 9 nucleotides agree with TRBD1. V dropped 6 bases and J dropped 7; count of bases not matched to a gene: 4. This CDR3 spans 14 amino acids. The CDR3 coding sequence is TGTGCCAGCAGCCGGACAGGGGACAATTCACCCCTCCACTTT. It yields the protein CASSRTGDNSPLHF.

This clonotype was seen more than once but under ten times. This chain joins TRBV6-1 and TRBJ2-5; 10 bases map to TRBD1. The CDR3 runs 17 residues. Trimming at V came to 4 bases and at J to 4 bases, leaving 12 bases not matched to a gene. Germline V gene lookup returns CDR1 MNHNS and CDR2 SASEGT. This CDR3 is CASSGPLGTGVGETQYF. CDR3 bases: TGTGCCAGCAGTGGACCGCTTGGGACAGGGGTTGGAGAGACCCAGTACTTC.

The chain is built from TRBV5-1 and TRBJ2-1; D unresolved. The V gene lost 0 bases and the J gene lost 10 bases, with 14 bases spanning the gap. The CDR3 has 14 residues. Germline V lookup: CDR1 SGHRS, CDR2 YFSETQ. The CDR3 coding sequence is TGCGCCAGCAGCTTGGCTTCGGTCGTGGGGGAGCAGTTCTTC. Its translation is CASSLASVVGEQFF. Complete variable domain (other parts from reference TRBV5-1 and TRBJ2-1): KAGVTQTPRYLIKTRGQQVTLSCSPISGHRSVSWYQQTPGQGLQFLFEYFSETQRNKGNFPGRFSGRQFSNSRSEMNVSTLELGDSALYLCASSLASVVGEQFFGPGTRLTVL.

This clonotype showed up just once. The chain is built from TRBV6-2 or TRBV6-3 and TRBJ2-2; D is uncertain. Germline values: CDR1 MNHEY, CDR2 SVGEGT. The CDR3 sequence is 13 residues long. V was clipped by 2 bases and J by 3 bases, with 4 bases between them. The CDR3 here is CASSYRDTGELFF. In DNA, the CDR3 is TGTGCCAGCAGTTACAGGGACACCGGGGAGCTGTTTTTT.

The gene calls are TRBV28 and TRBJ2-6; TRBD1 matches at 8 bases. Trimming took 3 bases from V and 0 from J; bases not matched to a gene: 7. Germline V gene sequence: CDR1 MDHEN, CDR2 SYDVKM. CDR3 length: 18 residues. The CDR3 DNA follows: TGTGCCAGCAGTTTCCTGGGACAGGCTAACTCTGGGGCCAACGTCCTGACTTTC. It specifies CASSFLGQANSGANVLTF.

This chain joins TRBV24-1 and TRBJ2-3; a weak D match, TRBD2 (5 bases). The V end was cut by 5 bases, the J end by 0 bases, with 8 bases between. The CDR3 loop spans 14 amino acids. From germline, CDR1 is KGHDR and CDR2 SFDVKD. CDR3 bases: TGTGCCACCAGTGCCGAGCGGAGCACAGATACGCAGTATTTT. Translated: CATSAERSTDTQYF.

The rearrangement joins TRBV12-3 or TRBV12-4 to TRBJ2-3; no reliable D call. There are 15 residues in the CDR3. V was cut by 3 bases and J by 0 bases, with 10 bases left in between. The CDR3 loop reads CASSFLARSTDTQYF. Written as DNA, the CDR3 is TGTGCCAGCAGTTTCCTGGCTAGGAGCACAGATACGCAGTATTTT.

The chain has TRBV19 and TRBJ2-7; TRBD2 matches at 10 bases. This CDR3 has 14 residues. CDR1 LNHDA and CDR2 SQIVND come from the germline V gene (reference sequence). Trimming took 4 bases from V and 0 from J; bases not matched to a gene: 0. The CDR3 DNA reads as TGTGCCAGTAGTACTAGCGGGAGCTCCTACGAGCAGTACTTC. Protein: CASSTSGSSYEQYF.